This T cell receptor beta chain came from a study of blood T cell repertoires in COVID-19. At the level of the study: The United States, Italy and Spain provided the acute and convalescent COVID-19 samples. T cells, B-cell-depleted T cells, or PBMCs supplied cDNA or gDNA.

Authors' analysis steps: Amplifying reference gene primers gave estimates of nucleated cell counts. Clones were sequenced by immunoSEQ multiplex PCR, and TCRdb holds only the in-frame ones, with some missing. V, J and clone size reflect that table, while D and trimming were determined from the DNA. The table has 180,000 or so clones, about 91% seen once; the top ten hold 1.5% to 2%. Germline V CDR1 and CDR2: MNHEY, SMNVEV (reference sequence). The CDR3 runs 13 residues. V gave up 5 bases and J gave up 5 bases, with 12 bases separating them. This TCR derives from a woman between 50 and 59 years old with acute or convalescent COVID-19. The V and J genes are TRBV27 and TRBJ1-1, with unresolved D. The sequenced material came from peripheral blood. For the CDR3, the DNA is TGTGCCAGCAGTCCTAGCGCGAAGACTGAAGCTTTCTTT. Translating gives CASSPSAKTEAFF.